The text below deals with one T cell receptor beta chain. What it recognizes is unknown. The donors, healthy Caucasians from Russia, were aged roughly 6 to 90. For the second PCR, which ran for roughly 7 to 11 cycles, a sample-barcoded 5' primer and a J-beta primer mix were used. TCRdb ran MiXCR on the 5' RACE reads and lists one entry per CDR3 protein. In the table there are 1.5 million to 1.8 million distinct CDR3 sequences, approximately 42% of which are singletons. Unmatched junction bases numbered 9, after V lost 6 bases and J lost 6 bases. The CDR3 runs to 15 residues. The germline V gene has CDR1 MNHEY and CDR2 SVGEGT. The data were taken from a study of blood T cells in healthy people across ages. Study-wide results and caveats: With donor CMV status unknown, expanded clonotype changes were possibly confounded.

This TCR was sampled from a woman between 18 and 30 years old in good health. This chain uses TRBV6-2 or TRBV6-3 with TRBJ2-1; 9 bases match TRBD2. Material: blood. The CDR3, as DNA: TGTGCCAGCAGAAAAACCGCGGGGGGGCCCAATGAGCAGTTCTTC. It specifies CASRKTAGGPNEQFF.